What follows are 5 T cell receptor beta chains derived from one specimen sequenced in a study of OX40 agonist ivuxolimab in advanced cancers. Here immunoSEQ multiplex PCR was the method, and the copy in TCRdb shows in-frame clones only, minus some. Counted here are roughly 40,000 clones, approximately 91% occurring once; the ten biggest clones make up approximately 12%. Sequencing used CD4+ or CD8+ T cells sorted from blood, obtained in a trial of the OX40 agonist ivuxolimab. The source of these receptors is an adult with an advanced solid tumor such as melanoma, head and neck, liver or kidney cancer.

This chain links TRBV4-1 with TRBJ2-5; 7 bases are a match to TRBD1. J lost 0 bases, V lost 0 bases, and 7 bases had no gene match. The germline V gene encodes CDR1 MGHRA and CDR2 YSYEKL. The CDR3 runs to 17 residues. The CDR3 DNA is TGCGCCAGCAGCCAAGATTGGACAGGTCTTTACCAAGAGACCCAGTACTTC. Translation gives CASSQDWTGLYQETQYF.

The chain uses TRBV6-1 and TRBJ2-7; 10 bases line up with TRBD1. CDR3 length equals 15 residues. V was pared by 4 bases and J by 4 bases, with 7 bases of the junction left unmatched. Per germline, CDR1 MNHNS and CDR2 SASEGT. CDR3 bases: TGTGCCAGCAGTGGGTTGGGACAGGGGCAGTACGAGCAGTACTTC. Its protein is CASSGLGQGQYEQYF.

The chain is built from TRBV6-5 and TRBJ2-3; D is unclear. From germline, CDR1 is MNHEY and CDR2 SVGAGI. CDR3 size: 13 residues. Trimming left V 1 base short and J 3 bases short, with 5 bases between. CDR3 residues: CASSYLGTDTQYF. As DNA, the CDR3 is TGTGCCAGCAGTTACTTGGGGACAGATACGCAGTATTTT.

This clone was recorded a few times. This sequence joins TRBV10-3 and TRBJ2-7, with D perhaps TRBD2 (5 bases). The CDR3 sequence is 12 residues long. CDR1 is ENHRY, CDR2 SYGVKD, per germline. Trimming shortened V by 2 bases and J by 4 bases, and 6 bases separated the two germline ends. CDR3 sequence: CAISEGLYEQYF. The CDR3 DNA is TGTGCCATCAGTGAGGGACTTTACGAGCAGTACTTC.

The J gene is TRBJ2-3, the V gene TRBV5-1, with D unresolved. The CDR3 sequence is 12 residues long. From germline, CDR1 is SGHRS and CDR2 YFSETQ. With 4 bases removed from V and 6 bases from J, the gap between germline ends came to 9 bases. The DNA of the CDR3 is TGCGCCAGCAGCCCACTGAGGGATACGCAGTATTTT. Its protein product is CASSPLRDTQYF.